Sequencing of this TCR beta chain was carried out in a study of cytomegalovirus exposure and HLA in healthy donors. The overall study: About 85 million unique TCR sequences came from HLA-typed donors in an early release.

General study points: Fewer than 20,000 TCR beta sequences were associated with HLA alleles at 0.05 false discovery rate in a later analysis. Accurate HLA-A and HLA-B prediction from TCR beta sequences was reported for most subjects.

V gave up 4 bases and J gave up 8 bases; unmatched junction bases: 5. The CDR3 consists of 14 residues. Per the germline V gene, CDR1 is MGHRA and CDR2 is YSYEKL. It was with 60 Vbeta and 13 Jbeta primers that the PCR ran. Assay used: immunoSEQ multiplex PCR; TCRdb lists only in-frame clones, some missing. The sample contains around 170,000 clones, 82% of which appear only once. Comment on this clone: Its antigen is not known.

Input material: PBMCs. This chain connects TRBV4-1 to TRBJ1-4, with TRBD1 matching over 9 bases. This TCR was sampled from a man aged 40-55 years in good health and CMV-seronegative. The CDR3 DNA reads TGCGCCAGCAGCCTACAGGGGGCGGGAGAAAAACTGTTTTTT. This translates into CASSLQGAGEKLFF.